The 3 T cell receptor beta chains below come from one sample, sequenced in a study of blood T cell repertoires in COVID-19. Using immunoSEQ multiplex PCR, the repertoire was profiled, and TCRdb retains in-frame clones only, with some absent. The table records over 85,000 clones, over 75% of them present only once. Sequencing input: peripheral blood. The receptors were sampled from a man between 60 and 75 years old with acute or convalescent COVID-19.

The genes are TRBV7-9 and TRBJ2-3, with TRBD2 matching 9 bases. The V gene's germline CDR1 is SEHNR and CDR2 FQNEAQ (reference sequence). This CDR3 has 16 residues. J was trimmed by 3 bases and V by 2 bases; bases with no gene match: 6. This CDR3 is CASSLRALAGTDTQYF. For the CDR3, the DNA is TGTGCCAGCAGCTTAAGGGCCCTAGCGGGGACAGATACGCAGTATTTT. The full variable domain, with the rest looked up from reference TRBV7-9 and TRBJ2-3, is DTGVSQNPRHKITKRGQNVTFRCDPISEHNRLYWYRQTLGQGPEFLTYFQNEAQLEKSRLLSDRFSAERPKGSFSTLEIQRTEQGDSAMYLCASSLRALAGTDTQYFGPGTRLTVL.

The chain uses TRBV11-2 and TRBJ2-1, with D hard to call. Germline lookup yields CDR1 SGHAT and CDR2 FQNNGV. V lost 1 base to trimming and J lost 10 bases, with 2 bases between them. The CDR3 extends over 10 amino acids. In nucleotides, the CDR3 is TGTGCCAGCAGCTTAGTAGAGCAGTTCTTC. Its translation: CASSLVEQFF.

The chain combines TRBV13 with TRBJ2-7; no definite D call. The germline gives CDR1 PRHDT, CDR2 FYEKMQ (reference sequence). V lost 5 bases and J 0 bases, leaving 11 bases between the germline ends. This CDR3 has 14 amino acids. The CDR3 is CASSRYSASYEQYF. The CDR3 DNA is TGTGCCAGCAGCCGCTACAGTGCCTCCTACGAGCAGTACTTC.